What follows are 3 T cell receptor beta chains derived from one specimen sequenced in a study of Ad26.COV2.S vaccination and SARS-CoV-2 variants. Treatment: over 15 received Ad26.COV2.S at low or high dose, single or two shots; roughly five received placebo; per-sample allocation not given. The study sampled participants on day 63 after the first vaccine or placebo injection. Sequenced by immunoSEQ multiplex PCR; TCRdb stores in-frame clones only, minus some. This sample has over 400,000 clones; about 90% occur once, and the top ten carry about 1.7%. The specimen comprised peripheral blood, sampled in a trial of Ad26.COV2.S vaccine versus placebo. The receptors here all came from a person between 18 and 59 years old who received the Ad26.COV2.S COVID-19 vaccine or a placebo.

This rearrangement joins TRBV19 to TRBJ2-3; D tentatively reads TRBD1 or TRBD2 (5 bases each). The germline gives CDR1 LNHDA, CDR2 SQIVND (reference sequence). Trimming left V 2 bases short and J 4 bases short, with 10 bases between. This CDR3 is 14 amino acids long. The CDR3 spells CASSIRGPPDTQYF. In nucleotides, the CDR3 is TGTGCCAGTAGTATAAGGGGACCTCCAGATACGCAGTATTTT.

J is TRBJ2-7 and V is TRBV7-8, with TRBD1 as a possible D gene (6 bases). V gave up 0 bases and J gave up 4 bases, with 13 bases separating them. Germline CDR1 is SGHVS and CDR2 is FQNEAQ. The CDR3 contains 15 residues. CDR3 region: CASSLAIQGRYEQYF. The CDR3 DNA reads TGTGCCAGCAGCTTAGCGATACAGGGAAGGTACGAGCAGTACTTC. Drawing the rest from reference TRBV7-8 and TRBJ2-7, the complete variable domain is GAGVSQSPRYKVAKRGQDVALRCDPISGHVSLFWYQQALGQGPEFLTYFQNEAQLDKSGLPSDRFFAERPEGSVSTLKIQRTQQEDSAVYLCASSLAIQGRYEQYFGPGTRLTVT.

The rearrangement uses TRBV11-2 and TRBJ1-4; no definite D call. The CDR3 has 17 residues. Trimming shortened V by 2 bases and J by 0 bases, and 13 bases separated the two germline ends. Germline loops: CDR1 SGHAT, CDR2 FQNNGV. The CDR3 protein is CASSLHVRAATNEKLFF. In DNA form, the CDR3 reads TGTGCCAGCAGCTTACATGTCAGAGCGGCAACTAATGAAAAACTGTTTTTT.